The T cell receptor (beta chain) described here comes from a study of blood T cell repertoires in COVID-19. Across the whole study: Material from acute and convalescent COVID-19 was sourced from the United States, Italy and Spain.

Measured with immunoSEQ multiplex PCR; TCRdb has only the in-frame clones, and not every one. The sample holds some 50,000 clones, about 89% seen once. J gave up 3 bases and V 3 bases, and 4 bases lay outside the gene matches. Germline-derived CDR1 and CDR2 are MNHEY and SVGAGI. This CDR3 contains 15 residues. V gene TRBV6-5 combines with J gene TRBJ2-3; 9 bases are shared with TRBD1. This TCR was sampled from a man in his 60s with acute or convalescent COVID-19. The sample consisted of peripheral blood. As DNA, the CDR3 is TGTGCCAGCAGTTATGGACAGGGGAGTACAGATACGCAGTATTTT. Residues: CASSYGQGSTDTQYF.